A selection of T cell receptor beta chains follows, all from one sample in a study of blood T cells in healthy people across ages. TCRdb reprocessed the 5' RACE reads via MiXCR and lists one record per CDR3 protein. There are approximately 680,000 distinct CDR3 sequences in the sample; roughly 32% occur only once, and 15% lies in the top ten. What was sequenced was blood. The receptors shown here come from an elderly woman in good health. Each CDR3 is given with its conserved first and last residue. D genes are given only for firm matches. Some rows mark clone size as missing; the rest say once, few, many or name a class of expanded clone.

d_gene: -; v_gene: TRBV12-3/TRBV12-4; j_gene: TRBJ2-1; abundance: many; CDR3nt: TGTGCCAGCAGTCTTCACAATGAGCAGTTCTTC; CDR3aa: CASSLHNEQFF
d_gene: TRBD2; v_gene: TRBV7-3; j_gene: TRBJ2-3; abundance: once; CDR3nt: TGTGCCAGCAGCTTAGCGGGGGGGCCAGGAGGTACGCAGTATTTT; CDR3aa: CASSLAGGPGGTQYF
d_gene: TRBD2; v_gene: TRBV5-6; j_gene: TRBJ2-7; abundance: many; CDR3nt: TGTGCCAGCAGCCTAAAAAGGACTAGTGCGACCTACGAGCAGTACTTC; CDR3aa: CASSLKRTSATYEQYF
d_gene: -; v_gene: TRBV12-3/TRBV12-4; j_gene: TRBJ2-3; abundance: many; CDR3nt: TGTGCCAGCACCCCTCTAAGGAGCGGTGTATCCGATACGCAGTATTTT; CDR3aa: CASTPLRSGVSDTQYF
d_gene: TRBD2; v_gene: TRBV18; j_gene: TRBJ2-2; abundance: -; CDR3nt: TGTGCCAGCGCACCCAGCGGGGCGAACACCGGGGAGCTGTTTTTT; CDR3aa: CASAPSGANTGELFF
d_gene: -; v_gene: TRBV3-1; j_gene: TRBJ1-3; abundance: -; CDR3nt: TGTGCCAGCAGCCACAGGGTTGGAAACACCATATATTTT; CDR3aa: CASSHRVGNTIYF
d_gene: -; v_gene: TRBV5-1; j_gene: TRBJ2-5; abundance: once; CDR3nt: TGCGCCAGCAGCTTGCTCGACAAAGAGACCCAGTACTTC; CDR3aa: CASSLLDKETQYF
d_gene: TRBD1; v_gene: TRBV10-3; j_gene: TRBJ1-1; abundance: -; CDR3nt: TGTGCCATCAGTGAGCCACCGGGACAGGGGTCTGTTAACACTGAAGCTTTCTTT; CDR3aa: CAISEPPGQGSVNTEAFF
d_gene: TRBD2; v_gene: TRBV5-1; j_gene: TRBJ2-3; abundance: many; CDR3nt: TGCGCCAGCAGCTTTTTCAGCGGGGGGGCCTCAGATACGCAGTATTTT; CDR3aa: CASSFFSGGASDTQYF
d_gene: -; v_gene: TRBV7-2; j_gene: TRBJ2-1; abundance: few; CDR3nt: TGTGCCAGCAGCTTGATTTGGGGGCAGTTTCGCAATGAGCAGTTCTTC; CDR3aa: CASSLIWGQFRNEQFF
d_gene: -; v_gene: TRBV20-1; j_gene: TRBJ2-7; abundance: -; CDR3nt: TGCAGTGCTAGTAGCCGGACTAATGTTGACTACGAGCAGTACTTC; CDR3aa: CSASSRTNVDYEQYF
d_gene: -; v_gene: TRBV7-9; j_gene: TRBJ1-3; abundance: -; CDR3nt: TGTGCCAGCAGCTTCTTGTCGGGCACATCTGGAAACACCATATATTTT; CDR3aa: CASSFLSGTSGNTIYF
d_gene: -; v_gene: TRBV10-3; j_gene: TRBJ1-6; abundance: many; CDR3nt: TGTGCCATCAGTCTTCCTTATGCCGATTCACCCCTCCACTTT; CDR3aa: CAISLPYADSPLHF
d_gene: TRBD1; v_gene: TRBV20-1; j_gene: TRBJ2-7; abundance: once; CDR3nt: TGCAGTGCTAGAGATCTGGGACAGGGGGCCTACGAGCAGTACTTC; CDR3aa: CSARDLGQGAYEQYF
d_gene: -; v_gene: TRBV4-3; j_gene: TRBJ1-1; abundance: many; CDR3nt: TGCGCCAGCAGCCAAGACGGGCCCCCGCGGTACACTGAAGCTTTCTTT; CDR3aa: CASSQDGPPRYTEAFF
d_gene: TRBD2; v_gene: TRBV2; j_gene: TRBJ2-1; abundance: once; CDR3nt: TGTGCCACCAACCCGGGACTAGTCAACAATGAGCAGTTCTTC; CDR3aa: CATNPGLVNNEQFF
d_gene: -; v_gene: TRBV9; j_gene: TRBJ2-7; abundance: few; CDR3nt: TGTGCCAGCAGCGTAGCGGACGGCTACGAGCAGTACTTC; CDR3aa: CASSVADGYEQYF
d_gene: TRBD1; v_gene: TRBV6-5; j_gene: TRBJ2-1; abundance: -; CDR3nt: TGTGCCAGCAGAGCCGACAGGGTGGTCAATGAGCAGTTCTTC; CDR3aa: CASRADRVVNEQFF
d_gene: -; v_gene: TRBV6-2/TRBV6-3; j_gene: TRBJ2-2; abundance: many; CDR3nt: TGTGCCAGCAGCCGCACCGGGGAGCTGTTTTTT; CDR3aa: CASSRTGELFF
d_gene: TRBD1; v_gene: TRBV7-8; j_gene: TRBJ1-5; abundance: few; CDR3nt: TGTGCCAGCAGTCCCTCGGGACAGGGCTTTTGGCAGCCCCAGCATTTT; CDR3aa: CASSPSGQGFWQPQHF
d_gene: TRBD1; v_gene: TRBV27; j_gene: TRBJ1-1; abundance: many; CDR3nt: TGTGCCAGCAGCCCAGTGGGAGGGGGCACGAACACTGAAGCTTTCTTT; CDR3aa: CASSPVGGGTNTEAFF
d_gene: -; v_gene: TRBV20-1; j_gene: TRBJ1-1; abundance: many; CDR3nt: TGCAGTGCTAGCGACCGGGCCGGGGACACTGAAGCTTTCTTT; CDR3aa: CSASDRAGDTEAFF
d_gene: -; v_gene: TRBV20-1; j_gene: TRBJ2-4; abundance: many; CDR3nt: TGCAGTGCTAGAGTGACCGTGGCCAAAAACATTCAGTACTTC; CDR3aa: CSARVTVAKNIQYF
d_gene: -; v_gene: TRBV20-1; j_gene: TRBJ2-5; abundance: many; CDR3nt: TGCAGTGCTATGGTCGGCGTATTGCAGACCCAGTACTTC; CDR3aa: CSAMVGVLQTQYF
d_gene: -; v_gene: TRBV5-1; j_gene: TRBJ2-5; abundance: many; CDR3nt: TGTGCCAGCAGCGGAGGGGGGCAAGAGACCCAGTACTTC; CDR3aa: CASSGGGQETQYF
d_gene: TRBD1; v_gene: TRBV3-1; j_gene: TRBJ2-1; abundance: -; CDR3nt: TGTGCCAGCAGCCTGGACAGGGTGGTCAACAATGAGCAGTTCTTC; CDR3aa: CASSLDRVVNNEQFF
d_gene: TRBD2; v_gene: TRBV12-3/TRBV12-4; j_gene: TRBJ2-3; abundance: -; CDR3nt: TGTGCCAGCAGTTTCAGTCGGGGGGGGGCCTTAGTTCGTACGCAGTATTTT; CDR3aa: CASSFSRGGALVRTQYF
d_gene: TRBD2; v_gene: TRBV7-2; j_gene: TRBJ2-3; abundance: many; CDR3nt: TGTGCCAGCAGCTTAGATAGCGGGGGGGCTACAGATACGCAGTATTTT; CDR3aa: CASSLDSGGATDTQYF
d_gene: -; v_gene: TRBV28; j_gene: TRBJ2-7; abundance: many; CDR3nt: TGTGCCAGCAGTTCCCCCCAGGGAGGCAGCCCTTCCTACGAGCAGTACTTC; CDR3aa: CASSSPQGGSPSYEQYF
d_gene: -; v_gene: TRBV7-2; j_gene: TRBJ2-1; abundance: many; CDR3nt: TGTGCCAGCAGCTTGGGAGATCCCCGGGATGAGCAGTTCTTC; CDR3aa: CASSLGDPRDEQFF
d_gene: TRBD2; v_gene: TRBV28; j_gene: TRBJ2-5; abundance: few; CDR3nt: TGTGCCAGCAGCGAACCGGGACTAGCTACCTACAATGAGCAGTACTTC; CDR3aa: CASSEPGLATYNEQYF
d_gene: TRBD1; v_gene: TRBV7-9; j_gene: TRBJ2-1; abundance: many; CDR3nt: TGTGCCAGCAGCTTCAGGACAGGGCGGGGCAATGAGCAGTTCTTC; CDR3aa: CASSFRTGRGNEQFF
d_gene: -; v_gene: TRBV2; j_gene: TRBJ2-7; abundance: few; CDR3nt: TGTGCCAGCAGTGGCATTGTCATGGGTTCCGAGCAGTACTTC; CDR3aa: CASSGIVMGSEQYF
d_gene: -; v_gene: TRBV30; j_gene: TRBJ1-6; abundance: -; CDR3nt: TGTGCCTGGAGAGGGGAGATAAATTCACCCCTCCACTTT; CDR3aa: CAWRGEINSPLHF
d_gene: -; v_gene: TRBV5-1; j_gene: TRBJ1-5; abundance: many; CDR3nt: TGCGCCAGCAGCTTGGGCATAGATCAGCCCCAGCATTTT; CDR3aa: CASSLGIDQPQHF
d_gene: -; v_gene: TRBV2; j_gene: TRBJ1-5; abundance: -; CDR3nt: TGTGCCAGCAGTGAGTATAGAATGTATCAGCCCCAGCATTTT; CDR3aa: CASSEYRMYQPQHF
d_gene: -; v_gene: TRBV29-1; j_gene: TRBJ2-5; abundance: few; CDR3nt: TGCAGCGTTGAAGAGATCAATGAGCAGTACTTC; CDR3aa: CSVEEINEQYF
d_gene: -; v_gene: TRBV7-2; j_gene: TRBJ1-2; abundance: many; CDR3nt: TGTGCCAGCAGCTACCATGGGGAGAACTATGGCTACACCTTC; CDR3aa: CASSYHGENYGYTF
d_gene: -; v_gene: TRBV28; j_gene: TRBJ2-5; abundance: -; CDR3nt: TGTGCCAGCAGTGCTATATTGGGTTTGGGACGGCTCCAAGAGACCCAGTACTTC; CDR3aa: CASSAILGLGRLQETQYF
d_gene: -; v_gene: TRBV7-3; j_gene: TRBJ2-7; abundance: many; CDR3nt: TGTGCCAGCAGCCTATCGCCCGAGCAGTACTTC; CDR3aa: CASSLSPEQYF
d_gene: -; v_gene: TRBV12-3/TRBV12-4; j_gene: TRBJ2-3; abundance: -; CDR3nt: TGTGCCAGCAGCCCAAGATCGTCCGGGAGCACAGATACGGAATATTTT; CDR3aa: CASSPRSSGSTDTEYF
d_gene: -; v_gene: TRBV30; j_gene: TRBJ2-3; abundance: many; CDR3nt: TGTGCCTGGAGTGTAGGGGGCACAGATACGCAGTATTTT; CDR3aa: CAWSVGGTDTQYF
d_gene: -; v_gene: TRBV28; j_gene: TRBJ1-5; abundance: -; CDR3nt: TGTGCCAGCAGTTTTGGGTATCAGCCCCAGCATTTT; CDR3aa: CASSFGYQPQHF
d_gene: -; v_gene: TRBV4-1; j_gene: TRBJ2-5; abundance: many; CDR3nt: TGCGCCAGCAGCCAGTCAATGCAAGAGACCCAGTACTTC; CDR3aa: CASSQSMQETQYF
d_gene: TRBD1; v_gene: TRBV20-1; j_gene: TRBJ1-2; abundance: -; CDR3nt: TGCAGTGCTCCCGGGACAGGAGGATACTATGGCTACACCTTC; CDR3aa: CSAPGTGGYYGYTF
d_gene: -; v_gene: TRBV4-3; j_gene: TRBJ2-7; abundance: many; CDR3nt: TGCGCCAGCAGCCAAGTGGGCGGAGGTACCCTCTCCTACGAGCAGTACTTC; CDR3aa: CASSQVGGGTLSYEQYF
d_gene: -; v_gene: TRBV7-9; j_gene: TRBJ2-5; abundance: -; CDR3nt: TGTGCCAGCAGCTTATTCGGTCCGGAGACCCAGTACTTC; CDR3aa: CASSLFGPETQYF
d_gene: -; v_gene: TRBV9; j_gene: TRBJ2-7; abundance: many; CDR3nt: TGTGCCAGCAACGTAAGCTTCCGTCTATACGAGCAGTACTTC; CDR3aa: CASNVSFRLYEQYF
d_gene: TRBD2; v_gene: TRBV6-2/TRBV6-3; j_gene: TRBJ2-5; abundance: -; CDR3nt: TGTGCCAGCAGTCCTAGCGGGGGCCCGGGAGAGACCCAGTACTTC; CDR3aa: CASSPSGGPGETQYF
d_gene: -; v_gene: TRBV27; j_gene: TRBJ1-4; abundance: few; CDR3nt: TGTGCCAGCAGTTTAGGTTCGGCTGCTAATGAAAAACTGTTTTTT; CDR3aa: CASSLGSAANEKLFF
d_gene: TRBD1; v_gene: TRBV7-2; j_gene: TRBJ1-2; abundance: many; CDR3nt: TGTGCCAGCAAAATCGGACAGGGGGCGCTCGGCTACACCTTC; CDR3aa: CASKIGQGALGYTF